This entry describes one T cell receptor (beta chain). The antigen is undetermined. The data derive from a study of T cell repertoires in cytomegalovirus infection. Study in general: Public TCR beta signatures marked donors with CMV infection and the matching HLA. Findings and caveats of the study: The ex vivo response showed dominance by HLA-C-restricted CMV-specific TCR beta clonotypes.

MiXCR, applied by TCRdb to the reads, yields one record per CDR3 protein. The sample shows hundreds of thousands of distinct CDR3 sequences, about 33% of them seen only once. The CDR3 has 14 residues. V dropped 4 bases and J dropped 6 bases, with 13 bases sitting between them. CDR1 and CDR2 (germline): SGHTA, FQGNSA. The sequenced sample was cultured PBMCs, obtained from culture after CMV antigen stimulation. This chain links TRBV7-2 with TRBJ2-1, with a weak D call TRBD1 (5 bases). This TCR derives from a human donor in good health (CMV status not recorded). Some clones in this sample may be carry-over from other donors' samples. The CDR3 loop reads CASSSQGWSNEQFF. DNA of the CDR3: TGTGCCAGCAGCTCGCAGGGTTGGAGCAATGAGCAGTTCTTC. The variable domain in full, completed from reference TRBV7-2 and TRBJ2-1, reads GAGVSQSPSNKVTEKGKDVELRCDPISGHTALYWYRQSLGQGLEFLIYFQGNSAPDKSGLPSDRFSAERTGGSVSTLTIQRTQQEDSAVYLCASSSQGWSNEQFFGPGTRLTVL.